These T cell receptor beta chains were read from a single sample in a study of T cell responses to AZD1222 COVID-19 vaccine. Data came from immunoSEQ multiplex PCR; TCRdb stores just in-frame clones and leaves some out. The profile covers tens of thousands of clones, with 80% appearing a single time and 3.5% to 5% taken by the ten largest. The source material was peripheral blood, sampled on day 0 of AZD1222 vaccination. The receptor set was obtained from an adult in good health. Each CDR3 is given with its conserved first and last residue. The D gene is left open where the match is weak. Clone size is not always given. Where it is, it says once, few, many or a class for expanded clones.

abundance | d_gene | j_gene | v_gene | CDR3nt | CDR3aa
- | - | TRBJ1-4 | TRBV5-6 | TGTGCCAGCAGCGATCACAGGGAAGGTAATGAAAAACTGTTTTTT | CASSDHREGNEKLFF
- | TRBD1 | TRBJ1-4 | TRBV6-5 | TGTGCCAGCTCGGACAGGGGGCGTACTAATGAAAAACTGTTTTTT | CASSDRGRTNEKLFF
- | - | TRBJ2-3 | TRBV12-3/TRBV12-4 | TGTGCCAGCAGTCCCGCCCTTACAACGCAGTATTTT | CASSPALTTQYF
once | - | TRBJ1-2 | TRBV19 | TGTGCCAGTAGTATAGAGCACTCGTCGCCTTTTGGCTACACCTTC | CASSIEHSSPFGYTF
- | - | TRBJ1-3 | TRBV11-2 | TGTGCCAGCAGCTTAGGGGGAACTGGAAACACCATATATTTT | CASSLGGTGNTIYF
- | - | TRBJ1-5 | TRBV28 | TGTGCCAGCAGTTTAGGGTTACAGGGTCAGCCCCAGCATTTT | CASSLGLQGQPQHF
- | TRBD1 | TRBJ2-7 | TRBV9 | TGTGCCAGCAGCGGGCGGGACAGGGGAAACGAGCAGTACTTC | CASSGRDRGNEQYF
- | TRBD2 | TRBJ2-1 | TRBV2 | TGTGCCAGCAGTACAAGCGGGGGGGCTCTCAATGAGCAGTTCTTC | CASSTSGGALNEQFF
- | TRBD1 | TRBJ1-4 | TRBV5-1 | TGCGCCAGCAGCTTGGGACAGGGGGCAGGAGAAAAACTGTTTTTT | CASSLGQGAGEKLFF
- | TRBD1 | TRBJ2-7 | TRBV5-1 | TGCGCCAGCAGCTTACAGGGGACCTACGAGCAGTACTTC | CASSLQGTYEQYF
- | - | TRBJ2-2 | TRBV5-1 | TGCGCCAGCAGCGTGGGATGGACCGGGGAGCTGTTTTTT | CASSVGWTGELFF
- | - | TRBJ1-5 | TRBV19 | TGTGCCAGTAGTACCCAGGGTAGGCAGCCCCAGCATTTT | CASSTQGRQPQHF
- | - | TRBJ1-2 | TRBV28 | TGTGCCAGCAGTTCCCCAGGGGAAGCTAACTATGGCTACACCTTC | CASSSPGEANYGYTF
- | - | TRBJ2-3 | TRBV11-3 | TGTGCCAGCAGCTTCGAAGGCAGGGGTCGGATAGATACGCAGTATTTT | CASSFEGRGRIDTQYF
- | - | TRBJ2-3 | TRBV4-2 | TGTGCCAGCAGCCAAGGGATTTCAGCCTCTAGCACAGATACGCAGTATTTT | CASSQGISASSTDTQYF
- | - | TRBJ2-3 | TRBV6-4 | TGTGCCAGCAGCTTTGAGGGGACAGATACGCAGTATTTT | CASSFEGTDTQYF
- | - | TRBJ1-2 | TRBV18 | TGTGCCAGCTCACCCTCCAGGGCTGTCCCCTATGGCTACACCTTC | CASSPSRAVPYGYTF
- | - | TRBJ1-2 | TRBV11-3 | TGTGCCAGCAGCTTAGGGCCGGTGGAGGGCTACACCTTC | CASSLGPVEGYTF
- | - | TRBJ2-5 | TRBV5-4 | TGTGCCAGCAGCTTGAATAGGGGAGAGACCCAGTACTTC | CASSLNRGETQYF
few | - | TRBJ2-7 | TRBV6-5 | TGTGCCAGCAGTCCCTCCTACGAGCAGTACTTC | CASSPSYEQYF
- | TRBD2 | TRBJ2-1 | TRBV27 | TGTGCCAGCAGCAAAGGGGAAGGAGCGGGGTTCTACAATGAGCAGTTCTTC | CASSKGEGAGFYNEQFF
- | TRBD1 | TRBJ1-4 | TRBV5-1 | TGCGCCAGCAGCCGGGACAGGGGTGAAAAACTGTTTTTT | CASSRDRGEKLFF
- | TRBD1 | TRBJ2-7 | TRBV5-1 | TGCGCCAGCAGCCCCGGGGACAGGTCGGCTTACGAGCAGTACTTC | CASSPGDRSAYEQYF
few | - | TRBJ2-7 | TRBV7-2 | TGTGCCAGCAGCCCGAGGCGGCGCGGAGCCGACTACGAGCAGTACTTC | CASSPRRRGADYEQYF
- | TRBD1 | TRBJ2-7 | TRBV18 | TGTGCCAGCTCACCGGGACAGGGGGCGGGGGACGAGCAGTACTTC | CASSPGQGAGDEQYF
- | TRBD1 | TRBJ1-1 | TRBV10-3 | TGTGCCACCCGAGGGGGACAGAGTGAAGCTTTCTTT | CATRGGQSEAFF
once | - | TRBJ2-3 | TRBV6-5 | TGTGCCAGCTCGGAGCAGATTGGGGATACGCAGTATTTT | CASSEQIGDTQYF
once | - | TRBJ2-3 | TRBV2 | TGTGCCAGCGGCTTGCAGGGAAATACGCAGTATTTT | CASGLQGNTQYF
- | - | TRBJ2-7 | TRBV6-5 | TGTGCCAGCAGTTACAGCCAGGGCCCCTACGAGCAGTACTTC | CASSYSQGPYEQYF
- | TRBD2 | TRBJ2-3 | TRBV5-1 | TGCGCCAGCAGCGTACAGGGACTAGCGGGGGGCAGAAATACGCAGTATTTT | CASSVQGLAGGRNTQYF
- | - | TRBJ2-5 | TRBV9 | TGTGCCAGCAGCGTATCAGGGCCCCAAGAGACCCAGTACTTC | CASSVSGPQETQYF
- | - | TRBJ2-1 | TRBV7-9 | TGTGCCAGCAGCTTTGGGGGGGCGAGCTATGAGCAGTTCTTC | CASSFGGASYEQFF
- | - | TRBJ1-2 | TRBV29-1 | TGCAGCGTGGTACAGCAGAACTATGGCTACACCTTC | CSVVQQNYGYTF
- | - | TRBJ2-3 | TRBV28 | TGTGCCAGCAGCCTTTCTGTAGATACGCAGTATTTT | CASSLSVDTQYF
medium-sized | - | TRBJ1-2 | TRBV11-3 | TGTGCCAGCAGCCCAGGGTCGAGAACTGGCTACACCTTC | CASSPGSRTGYTF
- | TRBD1 | TRBJ2-3 | TRBV19 | TGTGCCAGTAGTATAGACCCACCCCCGGGACAGGGGTCGGATACGCAGTATTTT | CASSIDPPPGQGSDTQYF
- | - | TRBJ1-6 | TRBV27 | TGTGCCAGCAGCTCTTGGGTCGGGTCACCCCTCCACTTT | CASSSWVGSPLHF
- | TRBD1 | TRBJ2-7 | TRBV9 | TGTGCCAGCAGCGGGGGACAGGGGCTGAACTACGAGCAGTACTTC | CASSGGQGLNYEQYF
- | - | TRBJ2-2 | TRBV28 | TGTGCCAGCAGTTTGCAGAGGGCCGCCGGGGAGCTGTTTTTT | CASSLQRAAGELFF
- | - | TRBJ2-7 | TRBV7-2 | TGTGCCAGCAGCTTTGGTTTCAGCAGGGGGGGGTACGAGCAGTACTTC | CASSFGFSRGGYEQYF
- | - | TRBJ1-1 | TRBV28 | TGTGCCAGCAGGAGACAGGCAGAAGCTTTCTTT | CASRRQAEAFF